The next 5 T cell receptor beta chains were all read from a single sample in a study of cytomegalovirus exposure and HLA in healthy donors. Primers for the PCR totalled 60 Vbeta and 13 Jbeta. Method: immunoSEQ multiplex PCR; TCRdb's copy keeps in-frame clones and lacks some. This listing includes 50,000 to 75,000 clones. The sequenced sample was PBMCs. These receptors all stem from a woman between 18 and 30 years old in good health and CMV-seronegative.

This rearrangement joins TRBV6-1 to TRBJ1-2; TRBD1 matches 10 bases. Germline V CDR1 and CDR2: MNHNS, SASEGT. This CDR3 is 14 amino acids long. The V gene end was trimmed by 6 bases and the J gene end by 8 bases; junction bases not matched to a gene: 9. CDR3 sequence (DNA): TGTGCCAGCAGACCATCCGGGACAGGGGTCGGCTACACCTTC. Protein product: CASRPSGTGVGYTF.

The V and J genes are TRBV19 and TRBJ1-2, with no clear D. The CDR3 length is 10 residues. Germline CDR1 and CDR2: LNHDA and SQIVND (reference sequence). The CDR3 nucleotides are TGTGCTCCCAAGCGGAATGGCTACACCTTC. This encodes CAPKRNGYTF.

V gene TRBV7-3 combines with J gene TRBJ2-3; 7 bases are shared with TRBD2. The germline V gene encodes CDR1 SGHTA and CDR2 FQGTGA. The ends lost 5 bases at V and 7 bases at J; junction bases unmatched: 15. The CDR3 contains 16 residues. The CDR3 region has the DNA TGTGCCAGCAGCGCCAATAGCGGGTACTCAGTTAATACGCAGTATTTT. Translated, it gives CASSANSGYSVNTQYF.

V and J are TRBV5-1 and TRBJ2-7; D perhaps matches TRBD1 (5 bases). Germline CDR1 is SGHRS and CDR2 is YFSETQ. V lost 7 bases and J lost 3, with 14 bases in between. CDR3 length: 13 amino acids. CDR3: CASQASGNYEQYF. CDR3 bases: TGCGCCAGCCAAGCGTCAGGGAACTACGAGCAGTACTTC.

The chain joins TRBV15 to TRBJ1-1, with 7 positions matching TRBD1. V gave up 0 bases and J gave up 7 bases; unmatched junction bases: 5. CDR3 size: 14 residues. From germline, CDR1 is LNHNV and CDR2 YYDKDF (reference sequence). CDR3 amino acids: CATSRDPRGYEAFF. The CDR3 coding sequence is TGTGCCACCAGCAGAGACCCCAGGGGGTATGAAGCTTTCTTT.